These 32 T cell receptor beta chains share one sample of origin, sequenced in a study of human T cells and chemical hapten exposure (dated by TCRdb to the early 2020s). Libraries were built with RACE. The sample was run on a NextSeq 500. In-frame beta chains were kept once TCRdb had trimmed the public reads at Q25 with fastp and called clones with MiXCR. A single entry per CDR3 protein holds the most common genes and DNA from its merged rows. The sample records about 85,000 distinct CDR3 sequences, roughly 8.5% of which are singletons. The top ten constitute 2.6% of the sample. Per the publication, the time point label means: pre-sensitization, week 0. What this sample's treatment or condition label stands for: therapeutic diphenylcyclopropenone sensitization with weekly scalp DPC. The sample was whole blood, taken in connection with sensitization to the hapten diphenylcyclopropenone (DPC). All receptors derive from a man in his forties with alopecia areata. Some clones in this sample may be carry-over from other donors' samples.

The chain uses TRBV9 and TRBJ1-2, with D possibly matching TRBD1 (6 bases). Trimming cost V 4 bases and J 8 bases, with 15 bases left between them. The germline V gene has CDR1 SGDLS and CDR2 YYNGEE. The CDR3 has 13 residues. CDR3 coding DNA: TGTGCCAGCAGCCAGACCCGGGGGCAAGGCTACACCTTC. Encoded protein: CASSQTRGQGYTF.

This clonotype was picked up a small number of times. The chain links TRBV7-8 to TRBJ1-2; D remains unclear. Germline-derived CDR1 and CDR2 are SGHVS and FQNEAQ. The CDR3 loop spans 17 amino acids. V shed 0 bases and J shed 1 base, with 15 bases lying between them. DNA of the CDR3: TGTGCCAGCAGCTTAGCTGGCGCCATACGAATTAACTATGGCTACACCTTC. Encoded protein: CASSLAGAIRINYGYTF.

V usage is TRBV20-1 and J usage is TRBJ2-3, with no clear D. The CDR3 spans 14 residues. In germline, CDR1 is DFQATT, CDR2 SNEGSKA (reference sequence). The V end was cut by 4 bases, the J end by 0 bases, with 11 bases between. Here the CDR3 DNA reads TGCAGTGCTATGGGCCAGGCGAGCACAGATACGCAGTATTTT. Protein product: CSAMGQASTDTQYF.

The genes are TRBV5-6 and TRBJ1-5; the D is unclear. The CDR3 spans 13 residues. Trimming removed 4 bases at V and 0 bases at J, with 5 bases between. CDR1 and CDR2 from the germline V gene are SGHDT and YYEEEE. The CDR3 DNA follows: TGTGCCAGCAGCGAGTCTAGCAATCAGCCCCAGCATTTT. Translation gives CASSESSNQPQHF.

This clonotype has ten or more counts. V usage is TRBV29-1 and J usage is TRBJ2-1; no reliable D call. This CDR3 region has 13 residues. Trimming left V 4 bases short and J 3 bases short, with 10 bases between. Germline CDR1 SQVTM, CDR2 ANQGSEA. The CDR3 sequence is CSVGAANYNEQFF. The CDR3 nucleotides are TGCAGCGTTGGCGCTGCTAACTACAATGAGCAGTTCTTC.

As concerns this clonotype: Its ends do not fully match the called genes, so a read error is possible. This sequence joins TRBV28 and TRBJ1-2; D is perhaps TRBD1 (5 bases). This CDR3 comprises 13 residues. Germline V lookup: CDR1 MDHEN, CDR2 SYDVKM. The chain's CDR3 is CVSSLASEDIRTF. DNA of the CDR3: TGTGTCAGCAGTTTAGCGTCAGAGGACATTCGCACCTTC.

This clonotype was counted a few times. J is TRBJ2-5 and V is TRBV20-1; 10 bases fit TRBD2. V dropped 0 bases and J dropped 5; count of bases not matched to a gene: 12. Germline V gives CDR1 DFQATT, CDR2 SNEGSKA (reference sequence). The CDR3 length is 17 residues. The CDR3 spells CSARDSASGSNRETQYF. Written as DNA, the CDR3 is TGCAGTGCTAGAGATTCGGCTAGCGGGAGTAATAGGGAGACCCAGTACTTC.

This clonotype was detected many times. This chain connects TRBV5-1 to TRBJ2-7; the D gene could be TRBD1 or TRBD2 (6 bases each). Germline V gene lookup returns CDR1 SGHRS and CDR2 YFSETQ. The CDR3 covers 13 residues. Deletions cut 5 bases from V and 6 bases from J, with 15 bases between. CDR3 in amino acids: CASSPMGGGEQYF. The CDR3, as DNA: TGCGCCAGCAGTCCGATGGGGGGCGGCGAGCAGTACTTC.

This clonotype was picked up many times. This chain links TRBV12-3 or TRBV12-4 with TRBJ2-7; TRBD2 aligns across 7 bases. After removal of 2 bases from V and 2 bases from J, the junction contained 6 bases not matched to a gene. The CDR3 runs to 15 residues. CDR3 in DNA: TGTGCCAGCAGTTTACTGGTGACTAGCACCTACGAGCAGTACTTC. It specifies CASSLLVTSTYEQYF.

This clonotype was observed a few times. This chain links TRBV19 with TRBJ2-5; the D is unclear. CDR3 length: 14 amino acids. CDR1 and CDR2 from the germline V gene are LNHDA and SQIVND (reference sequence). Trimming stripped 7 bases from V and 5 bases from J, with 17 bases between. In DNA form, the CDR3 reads TGTGCCAGTAATGCGGCAGGCTCCGGGGAGACCCAGTACTTC. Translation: CASNAAGSGETQYF.

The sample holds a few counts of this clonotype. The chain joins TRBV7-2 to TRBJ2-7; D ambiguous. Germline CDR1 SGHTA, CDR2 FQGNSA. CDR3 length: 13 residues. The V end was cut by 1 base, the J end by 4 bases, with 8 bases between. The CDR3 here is CASSLVDGYEQYV. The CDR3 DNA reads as TGTGCCAGCAGCTTAGTGGACGGGTACGAGCAGTACGTC.

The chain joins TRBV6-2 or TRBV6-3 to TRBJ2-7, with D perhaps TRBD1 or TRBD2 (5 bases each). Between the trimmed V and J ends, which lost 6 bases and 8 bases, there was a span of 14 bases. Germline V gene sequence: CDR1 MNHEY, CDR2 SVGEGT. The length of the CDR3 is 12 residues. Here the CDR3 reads CASRHGTAQQYV. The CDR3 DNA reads TGTGCCAGCAGACATGGGACCGCCCAGCAGTACGTC.

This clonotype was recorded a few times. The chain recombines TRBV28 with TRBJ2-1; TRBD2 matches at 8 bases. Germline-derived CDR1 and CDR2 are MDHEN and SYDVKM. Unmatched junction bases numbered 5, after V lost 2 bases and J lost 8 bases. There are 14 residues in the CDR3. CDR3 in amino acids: CASSLDGRADEQFF. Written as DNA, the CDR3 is TGTGCCAGCAGTTTAGACGGGAGGGCCGATGAGCAGTTCTTC.

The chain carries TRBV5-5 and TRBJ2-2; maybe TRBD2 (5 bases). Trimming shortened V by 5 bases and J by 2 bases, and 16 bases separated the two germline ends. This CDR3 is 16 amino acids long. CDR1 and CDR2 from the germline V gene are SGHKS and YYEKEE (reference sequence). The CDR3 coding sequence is TGTGCCAGCAGTTTAGGACTGGGGTTAAACACCGGGGAGCTGTTTTTT. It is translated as CASSLGLGLNTGELFF.

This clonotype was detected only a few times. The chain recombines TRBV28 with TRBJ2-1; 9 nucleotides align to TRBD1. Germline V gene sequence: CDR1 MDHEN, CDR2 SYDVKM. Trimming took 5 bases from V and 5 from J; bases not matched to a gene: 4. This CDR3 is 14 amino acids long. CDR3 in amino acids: CASSGQGIDNEQFF. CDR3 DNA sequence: TGTGCCAGCAGTGGACAGGGGATTGACAATGAGCAGTTCTTC.

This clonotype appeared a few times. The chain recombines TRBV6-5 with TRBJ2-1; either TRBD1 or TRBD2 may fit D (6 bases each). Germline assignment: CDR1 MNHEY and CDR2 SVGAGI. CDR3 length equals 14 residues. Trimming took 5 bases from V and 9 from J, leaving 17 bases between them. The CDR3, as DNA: TGTGCCAGCAGTATACAGGGCATGGGGGGTGAGCAGTTCTTC. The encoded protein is CASSIQGMGGEQFF.

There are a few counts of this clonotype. The CDR3 loop reads CSARVAYSSYEQYF. The CDR3 coding sequence is TGCAGTGCTAGAGTAGCGTATAGCTCCTACGAGCAGTACTTC. The rearrangement links TRBV20-1 to TRBJ2-7; tentatively, D is TRBD2 (5 bases). Germline CDR1 reads DFQATT; CDR2 reads SNEGSKA (reference sequence). Trimming removed 1 base from V and 0 bases from J, with 10 bases in between. The length of the CDR3 is 14 residues.

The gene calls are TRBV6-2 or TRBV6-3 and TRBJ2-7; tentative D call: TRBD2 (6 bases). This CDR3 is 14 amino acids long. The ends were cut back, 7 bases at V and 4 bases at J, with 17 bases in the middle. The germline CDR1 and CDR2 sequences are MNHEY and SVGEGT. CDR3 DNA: TGTGCCAGCATGCGGGACGGATCGGGATACGAGCAGTACGTC. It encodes CASMRDGSGYEQYV.

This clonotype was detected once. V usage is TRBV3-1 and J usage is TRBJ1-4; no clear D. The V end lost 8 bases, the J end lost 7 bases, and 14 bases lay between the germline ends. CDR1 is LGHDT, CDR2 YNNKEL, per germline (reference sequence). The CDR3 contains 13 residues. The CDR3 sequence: CASHSDVSEKLFF. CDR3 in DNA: TGTGCCAGCCATTCGGACGTCTCTGAAAAACTGTTTTTT.

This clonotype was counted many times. The CDR3 bases are TGTGCCAGCAGCTTGGGGACAGGCCACACTGAAGCTTTCTTT. This translates into CASSLGTGHTEAFF. This chain connects TRBV7-2 to TRBJ1-1; 8 nucleotides line up with TRBD1. Trimming removed 3 bases from V and 3 bases from J; junction bases left unmatched: 3. CDR3 length equals 14 residues. From germline, CDR1 is SGHTA and CDR2 FQGNSA.

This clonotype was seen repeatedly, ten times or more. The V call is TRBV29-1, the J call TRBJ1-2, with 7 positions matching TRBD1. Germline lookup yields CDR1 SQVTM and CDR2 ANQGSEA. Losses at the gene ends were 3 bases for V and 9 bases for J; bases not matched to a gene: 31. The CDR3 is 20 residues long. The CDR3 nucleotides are TGCAGCGTTGACCGCTTCACGACAGGGACTTACTTCTCCCACTCGGGGCGCTACACCTTC. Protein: CSVDRFTTGTYFSHSGRYTF.

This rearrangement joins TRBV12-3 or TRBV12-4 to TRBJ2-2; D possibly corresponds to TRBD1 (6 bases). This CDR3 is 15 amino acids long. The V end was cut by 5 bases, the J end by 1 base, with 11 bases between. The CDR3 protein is CASSPSRGNTGELFF. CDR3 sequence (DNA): TGTGCCAGCAGTCCATCCAGGGGGAACACCGGGGAGCTGTTTTTT.

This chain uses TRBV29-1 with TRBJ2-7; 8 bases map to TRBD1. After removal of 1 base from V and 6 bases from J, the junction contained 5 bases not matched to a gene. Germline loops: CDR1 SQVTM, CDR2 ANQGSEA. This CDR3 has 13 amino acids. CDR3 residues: CSVEGTGRPEQYF. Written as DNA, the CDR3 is TGCAGCGTTGAAGGGACAGGGCGCCCCGAGCAGTACTTC.

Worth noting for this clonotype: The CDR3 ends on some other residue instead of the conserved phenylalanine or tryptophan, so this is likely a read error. The CDR3 loop reads CASSLALSSYEQYL. The CDR3 region has the DNA TGTGCCAGCAGCTTAGCTCTCAGTTCCTACGAGCAGTACTTA. The genes are TRBV7-2 and TRBJ2-7; D uncertain. Germline V gene lookup returns CDR1 SGHTA and CDR2 FQGNSA. This CDR3 is 14 amino acids long. With 0 bases removed from V and 1 base from J, the gap between germline ends came to 7 bases.

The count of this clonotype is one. This chain's CDR3 is CASSPGLITDTQYF. The CDR3 DNA is TGTGCCAGCAGCCCCGGACTGATCACAGATACGCAGTATTTT. This chain connects TRBV5-4 to TRBJ2-3, with a tentative D call TRBD2 (5 bases). Germline CDR1 reads SGHNT; CDR2 reads YYREEE (reference sequence). V was cut by 4 bases and J by 2 bases, with 11 bases left in between. This CDR3 contains 14 residues. Complete variable domain (other parts from reference TRBV5-4 and TRBJ2-3): ETGVTQSPTHLIKTRGQQVTLRCSSQSGHNTVSWYQQALGQGPQFIFQYYREEENGRGNFPPRFSGLQFPNYSSELNVNALELDDSALYLCASSPGLITDTQYFGPGTRLTVL.

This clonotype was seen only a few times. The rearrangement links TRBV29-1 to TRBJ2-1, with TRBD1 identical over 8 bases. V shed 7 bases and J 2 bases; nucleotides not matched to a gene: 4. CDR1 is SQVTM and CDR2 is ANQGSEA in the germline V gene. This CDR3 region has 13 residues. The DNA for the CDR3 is TGCAGCGCACAGGACAGGGCCTACAATGAGCAGTTCTTC. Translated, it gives CSAQDRAYNEQFF.

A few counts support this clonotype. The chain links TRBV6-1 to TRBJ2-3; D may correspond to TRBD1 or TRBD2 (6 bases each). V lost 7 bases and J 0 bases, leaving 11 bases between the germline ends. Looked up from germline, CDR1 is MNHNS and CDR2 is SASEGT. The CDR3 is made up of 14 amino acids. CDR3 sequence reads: CASKEGGSTDTQYF. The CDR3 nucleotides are TGTGCCAGCAAAGAGGGGGGAAGCACAGATACGCAGTATTTT.

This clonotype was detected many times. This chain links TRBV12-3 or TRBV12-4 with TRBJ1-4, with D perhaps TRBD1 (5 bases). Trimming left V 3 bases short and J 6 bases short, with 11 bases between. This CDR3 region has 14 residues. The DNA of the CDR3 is TGTGCCAGCAGTTTTCAGGGTATGGATGAAAAACTGTTTTTT. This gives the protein CASSFQGMDEKLFF.

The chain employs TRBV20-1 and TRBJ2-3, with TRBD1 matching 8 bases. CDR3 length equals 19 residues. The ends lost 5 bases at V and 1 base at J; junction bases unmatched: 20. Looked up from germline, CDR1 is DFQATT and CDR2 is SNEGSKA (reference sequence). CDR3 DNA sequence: TGCAGTGCTGGCCCGGTTGGGACAGGACTCCTCGGGGGCACAGATACGCAGTATTTT. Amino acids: CSAGPVGTGLLGGTDTQYF.

The CDR3 coding sequence is TGTGCCAGCAGTTTATCCAGCGGGAGGGTCGGTGAGCAGTTCTTC. Encoded protein: CASSLSSGRVGEQFF. The chain recombines TRBV28 with TRBJ2-1; 10 nucleotides line up with TRBD2. Trimming removed 1 base from V and 9 bases from J; junction bases left unmatched: 6. This CDR3 region has 15 residues. Germline V gives CDR1 MDHEN, CDR2 SYDVKM.

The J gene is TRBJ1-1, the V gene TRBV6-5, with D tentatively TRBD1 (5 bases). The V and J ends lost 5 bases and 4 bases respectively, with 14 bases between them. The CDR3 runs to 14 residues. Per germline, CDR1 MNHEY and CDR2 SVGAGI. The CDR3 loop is CASSPPEQGTEAFF. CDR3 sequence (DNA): TGTGCCAGCAGTCCGCCCGAGCAGGGCACTGAAGCTTTCTTT.

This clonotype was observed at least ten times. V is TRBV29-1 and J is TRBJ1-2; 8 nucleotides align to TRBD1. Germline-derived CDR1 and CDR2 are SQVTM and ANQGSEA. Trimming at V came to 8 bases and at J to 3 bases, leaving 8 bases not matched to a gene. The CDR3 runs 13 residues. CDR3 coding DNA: TGCAGCTTAAGACAGGGGATTGACTATGGCTACACCTTC. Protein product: CSLRQGIDYGYTF.